This T cell receptor (beta chain) was sequenced during a study of blood T cell repertoires in COVID-19. The assay was immunoSEQ multiplex PCR, and TCRdb's table has in-frame clones only and misses some. The sample records more than 110,000 clones, about 86% being singletons. This receptor was obtained from a human donor in a cohort sampled during active COVID-19. Sequencing was performed on peripheral blood.

This CDR3 is CASSITSGGITYNEQFF. DNA of the CDR3: TGTGCCAGTAGTATAACGAGCGGGGGGATTACTTACAATGAGCAGTTCTTC. This chain links TRBV19 with TRBJ2-1; 9 nucleotides match TRBD2. Germline assignment: CDR1 LNHDA and CDR2 SQIVND (reference sequence). This CDR3 region has 17 residues. V shed 2 bases and J 4 bases; nucleotides not matched to a gene: 9.